This T cell receptor (beta chain) was captured by sequencing in a study of cytomegalovirus exposure and HLA in healthy donors. Study-level results: A later analysis linked a missense variant in DCLRE1C to the trimming of TCR beta V and J genes.

Trimming at V came to 2 bases and at J to 4 bases, leaving 3 bases not matched to a gene. The CDR3 is made up of 14 amino acids. Germline V gene lookup returns CDR1 SGHNT and CDR2 YYREEE (reference sequence). Primers included in the PCR were 60 Vbeta and 13 Jbeta primers. The method was immunoSEQ multiplex PCR; TCRdb's version includes in-frame clones alone and lacks a portion of them. The sample has about 140,000 clones; approximately 80% are singletons. Regarding this clone: Its antigen is currently unknown.

The material sequenced was PBMCs. This chain connects TRBV5-4 to TRBJ1-1; TRBD1 agrees at 9 bases. The clonotype originates from a woman in her fifties or sixties in good health and CMV-seropositive. CDR3 protein: CASSFGTGSTEAFF. In DNA, the CDR3 is TGTGCCAGCAGCTTCGGGACAGGGAGCACTGAAGCTTTCTTT. Variable domain in full (rest from reference TRBV5-4 and TRBJ1-1): ETGVTQSPTHLIKTRGQQVTLRCSSQSGHNTVSWYQQALGQGPQFIFQYYREEENGRGNFPPRFSGLQFPNYSSELNVNALELDDSALYLCASSFGTGSTEAFFGQGTRLTVV.